This T cell receptor beta chain was recovered during a study of blood T cell repertoires in COVID-19. Profiled with immunoSEQ multiplex PCR; TCRdb holds only in-frame clones, not every one. Altogether some 330,000 clones are present, around 83% being singletons, with the ten largest covering about 5%. The age range of participants was about 18 to 90 years, with residence in under 25 US areas. Participants had their cohort set by participant-reported clinical history. Symptom resolution, clearance, or two negative PCRs marked donors in Cohort 3 as recovered. This CDR3 is built from 22 residues. Losses at the gene ends were 1 base for V and 1 base for J; bases not matched to a gene: 19. Germline V CDR1 and CDR2: LGHNA, YSLEER.

The sample comprised PBMCs or T cells enriched from blood (not recorded which). This rearrangement joins TRBV4-3 to TRBJ2-2, with 9 nucleotides matching TRBD1. The source is a woman in her 50s who had recovered from COVID-19. The CDR3 DNA follows: TGCGCCAGCAGCCAAGTTCGTCCCTGGACAGGGGTAGGGCCTGAGAACACCGGGGAGCTGTTTTTT. Residues: CASSQVRPWTGVGPENTGELFF.